The 18 T cell receptor beta chains reported below all come from one sample, sequenced in a study of blood T cell repertoires in COVID-19 (dated by TCRdb to the early 2020s). Library generation was performed with the immunoSEQ multiplex PCR assay. As stored in TCRdb, this immuneACCESS dataset retains in-frame rearrangements with V and J assigned. A fraction of the clones does not appear; measured against another copy, unresolved V genes explain less than half of the discrepancy, and the remainder lacks a known reason. The sample contains about 240,000 clones, roughly four fifths of them found a single time. Over 8% of the sample is in the top ten clones. Sequencing was carried out using peripheral blood. The receptors here all came from an elderly woman with acute or convalescent COVID-19.

The genes are TRBV3-1 (or the pseudogene TRBV3-2) and TRBJ1-2; D not resolved. CDR1 LGHDT and CDR2 YNNKEL come from the germline V gene (reference sequence). Trimming removed 4 bases at V and 8 bases at J, with 14 bases between. The CDR3 covers 13 residues. CDR3 in amino acids: CASSRGPPEGYTF. For the CDR3, the DNA is TGTGCCAGCAGCCGAGGCCCACCTGAGGGCTACACCTTC.

Note on this clone: Other nucleotide sequences in the sample specify the same CDR3. The chain combines TRBV11-2 with TRBJ1-1; D not certain. Trimming took 2 bases from V and 1 from J, leaving 5 bases between them. This CDR3 is built from 13 residues. Germline V gene sequence: CDR1 SGHAT, CDR2 FQNNGV. The CDR3 nucleotides read TGTGCCAGCAGCTTAAGAGGGAACACTGAAGCTTTCTTT. Its translation: CASSLRGNTEAFF.

This clone was observed once. V is TRBV6-5 and J is TRBJ2-7; 8 bases match TRBD1. Germline trimming cut 10 bases from V and 3 bases from J; bases unmatched to any gene: 2. CDR1 MNHEY and CDR2 SVGAGI come from the germline V gene. The CDR3 has 11 amino acids. The CDR3 DNA sequence: TGTGCCACAGGACAGGGCTACGAGCAGTACTTC. This sequence encodes CATGQGYEQYF.

The gene calls are TRBV19 and TRBJ1-5; D gene unclear. V was trimmed by 6 bases and J by 3 bases, leaving 15 bases between them. The CDR3 length is 15 residues. The V gene's germline CDR1 is LNHDA and CDR2 SQIVND (reference sequence). Here the CDR3 reads CASRLRGEHNQPQHF. CDR3 nucleotide sequence: TGTGCCAGTAGACTCCGGGGAGAACACAATCAGCCCCAGCATTTT.

In this sample, this clone turned up a few times. V and J are TRBV4-2 and TRBJ1-5; D is undetermined. The CDR3 has 15 amino acids. With 2 bases removed from V and 1 base from J, the gap between germline ends came to 9 bases. Germline CDR1 and CDR2: LGHNA and YNFKEQ. The CDR3 DNA reads TGTGCCAGCAGCCAAACCCACACGAGCAATCAGCCCCAGCATTTT. It is translated as CASSQTHTSNQPQHF.

The J gene is TRBJ2-3, the V gene TRBV12-1; the table's D call, TRBD1, has no DNA check behind it. TRBV12-1 is deemed a pseudogene. This CDR3 comprises 15 residues. Here the CDR3 reads CASSSWTGGGDTQYF. CDR3 DNA: TGTGCCAGCAGCTCCTGGACAGGGGGGGGAGATACGCAGTATTTT.

Concerning this clone: Other DNA sequences in the same sample also yield this CDR3. This sequence joins TRBV5-1 and TRBJ2-1, with 7 nucleotides matching TRBD1. After removal of 4 bases from V and 6 bases from J, the junction contained 7 bases not matched to a gene. The length of the CDR3 is 14 residues. Germline CDR1 reads SGHRS; CDR2 reads YFSETQ. The CDR3 nucleotides read TGCGCCAGCAGCCTCGGACAGGAGCGCAATGAGCAGTTCTTC. Its translation is CASSLGQERNEQFF.

This clone was detected only a few times. V gene TRBV7-9 combines with J gene TRBJ1-2; D is ambiguous. The germline CDR1 and CDR2 sequences are SEHNR and FQNEAQ (reference sequence). V was cut by 5 bases and J by 8 bases, with 9 bases left in between. The length of the CDR3 is 11 residues. CDR3 residues: CASSITRGYTF. As DNA, the CDR3 is TGTGCCAGCAGCATAACTCGGGGCTACACCTTC.

The table lists this clone with a few counts. DNA of the CDR3: TGTGCCAGCAGTAGGACTAGCGGGAGCCGCACAGATACGCAGTATTTT. It yields the protein CASSRTSGSRTDTQYF. The chain is built from TRBV27 and TRBJ2-3, with 13 bases that match TRBD2. V dropped 5 bases and J dropped 1; count of bases not matched to a gene: 3. CDR3 length: 16 amino acids. Germline CDR1 reads MNHEY; CDR2 reads SMNVEV (reference sequence).

The chain uses TRBV15 and TRBJ1-2; possibly TRBD1 for D (5 bases). Trimming pared 0 bases from V and 0 bases from J, leaving 11 bases between. The CDR3 has 16 amino acids. The germline V gene encodes CDR1 LNHNV and CDR2 YYDKDF (reference sequence). CDR3 protein: CATSRDGGLANYGYTF. CDR3 bases: TGTGCCACCAGCAGAGACGGGGGGTTGGCTAACTATGGCTACACCTTC. Combining the CDR3 with reference TRBV15 and TRBJ1-2 gives the whole variable domain DAMVIQNPRYQVTQFGKPVTLSCSQTLNHNVMYWYQQKSSQAPKLLFHYYDKDFNNEADTPDNFQSRRPNTSFCFLDIRSPGLGDTAMYLCATSRDGGLANYGYTFGSGTRLTVV.

This sequence joins TRBV6-5 and TRBJ2-5; D remains unclear. The V end lost 7 bases, the J end lost 8 bases, and 23 bases lay between the germline ends. Germline loops: CDR1 MNHEY, CDR2 SVGAGI. CDR3 size: 15 residues. The CDR3 is CASTPSGSLLGTQYF. The CDR3 region has the DNA TGTGCCAGCACTCCCTCCGGGTCCCTCCTCGGCACCCAGTACTTC.

J is TRBJ1-2 and V is TRBV19; perhaps TRBD1 as D (5 bases). Germline CDR1 is LNHDA and CDR2 is SQIVND (reference sequence). Trimming took off 6 bases at V and 2 bases at J, with 13 bases between the two ends. The CDR3 has 14 residues. This chain's CDR3 is CASSQGKKNYGYTF. The DNA for the CDR3 is TGTGCCAGTAGCCAGGGCAAGAAAAACTATGGCTACACCTTC.

The chain employs TRBV18 and TRBJ2-7; perhaps TRBD2 as D (6 bases). Germline V lookup: CDR1 KGHSH, CDR2 LQKENI. This CDR3 spans 16 amino acids. Trimming pared 1 base from V and 6 bases from J, leaving 19 bases between. CDR3: CASSPRQGKAGGEQYF. The CDR3 nucleotides read TGTGCCAGCTCACCACGGCAGGGAAAGGCCGGGGGCGAGCAGTACTTC.

The chain carries TRBV3-1 (or the pseudogene TRBV3-2) and TRBJ2-2; D is uncertain. Germline lookup yields CDR1 LGHDT and CDR2 YNNKEL (reference sequence). The CDR3 runs 16 residues. Trimming cost V 1 base and J 2 bases, with 11 bases left between them. The CDR3 is CASSQALSSNTGELFF. The CDR3 DNA reads as TGTGCCAGCAGCCAAGCACTTTCCTCCAACACCGGGGAGCTGTTTTTT.

This clone was seen only once. The V call is TRBV19, the J call TRBJ2-5, with 9 bases that match TRBD1. Trimming cost V 3 bases and J 4 bases; bases outside gene matches: 9. The CDR3 runs to 16 residues. Germline V gives CDR1 LNHDA, CDR2 SQIVND (reference sequence). CDR3 sequence reads: CASSIRQGERGETQYF. Written as DNA, the CDR3 is TGTGCCAGTAGTATCCGACAGGGGGAGAGGGGAGAGACCCAGTACTTC.

This clone was recorded only once. The chain joins TRBV6-6 to TRBJ2-1; D is possibly TRBD2 (5 bases). V was trimmed by 2 bases and J by 8 bases, leaving 10 bases between them. The CDR3 is 13 amino acids. Looked up from germline, CDR1 is MNHNY and CDR2 is SVGAGI (reference sequence). The CDR3 region is CASSYRTVHEQFF. CDR3 nucleotide sequence: TGTGCCAGCAGTTACCGGACTGTCCATGAGCAGTTCTTC.

This clone was recorded a few times. This chain connects TRBV7-6 to TRBJ1-4; the D is unclear. The CDR3 extends over 13 amino acids. Germline V gives CDR1 SGHVS, CDR2 FNYEAQ. Trimming left V 5 bases short and J 7 bases short, with 11 bases between. Here the CDR3 DNA reads TGTGCCAGCAGCCGGCGGTTAGGTGAAAAACTGTTTTTT. It encodes CASSRRLGEKLFF.

This clone showed up just a few times. The V call is TRBV5-1, the J call TRBJ2-2, with 7 bases fitting TRBD1. The germline V gene has CDR1 SGHRS and CDR2 YFSETQ. The J segment lost 6 bases and the V segment lost 4 bases, leaving 9 bases of the junction unmatched. The CDR3 spans 15 residues. Written as DNA, the CDR3 is TGCGCCAGCAGCCCGCAGCGGCAGGGGGCCGGGGAGCTGTTTTTT. This translates into CASSPQRQGAGELFF.